These 32 T cell receptor beta chains were sequenced from one sample in a study of cytomegalovirus exposure and HLA in healthy donors. TCRdb keeps only in-frame clones here, not all; method: immunoSEQ multiplex PCR. The sample has some 310,000 clones, 88% seen once. The sequenced sample consisted of PBMCs. These receptors all come from a man aged 25 to 40 in good health and CMV-seronegative.

The chain carries TRBV7-2 and TRBJ2-7, with D possibly TRBD2 on 6 matching bases. The CDR3 runs 16 residues. The V end lost 7 bases, the J end lost 2 bases, and 21 bases lay between the germline ends. Germline values: CDR1 SGHTA, CDR2 FQGNSA. The CDR3 loop reads CASNLGGARSAYEQYF. The DNA of the CDR3 is TGTGCCAGCAACCTAGGCGGGGCTAGATCGGCCTACGAGCAGTACTTC.

Concerning this clone itself: Other DNA sequences in this sample translate to the same CDR3. The rearrangement joins TRBV5-1 to TRBJ1-1; 8 bases fit TRBD1. This CDR3 is 14 amino acids long. The germline gives CDR1 SGHRS, CDR2 YFSETQ. After removal of 4 bases from V and 1 base from J, the junction contained 3 bases not matched to a gene. CDR3: CASSLGQANTEAFF. The CDR3 region has the DNA TGCGCCAGCAGCCTGGGACAGGCGAACACTGAAGCTTTCTTT.

The chain has TRBV15 and TRBJ2-7; tentative D call: TRBD2 (6 bases). CDR1 and CDR2 (germline): LNHNV, YYDKDF (reference sequence). V was cut by 5 bases and J by 0 bases, with 20 bases left in between. This CDR3 is 17 amino acids long. The CDR3 region is CATSQIPGTGISYEQYF. For the CDR3, the DNA is TGTGCCACCAGCCAAATTCCCGGGACTGGGATCTCCTACGAGCAGTACTTC. The whole variable domain, remainder taken from reference TRBV15 and TRBJ2-7, is DAMVIQNPRYQVTQFGKPVTLSCSQTLNHNVMYWYQQKSSQAPKLLFHYYDKDFNNEADTPDNFQSRRPNTSFCFLDIRSPGLGDTAMYLCATSQIPGTGISYEQYFGPGTRLTVT.

The genes are TRBV5-1 and TRBJ2-1, with D possibly being TRBD1 (5 bases). Trimming took off 0 bases at V and 0 bases at J, with 10 bases between the two ends. The CDR3 spans 16 residues. Germline assignment: CDR1 SGHRS and CDR2 YFSETQ. The CDR3, as DNA: TGCGCCAGCAGCTTGGACAGGATGAGCTCCTACAATGAGCAGTTCTTC. As protein: CASSLDRMSSYNEQFF.

This chain joins TRBV18 and TRBJ1-1, with TRBD1 identical over 7 bases. Germline V CDR1 and CDR2: KGHSH, LQKENI. The CDR3 is made up of 15 amino acids. Trimming removed 0 bases from V and 4 bases from J; junction bases left unmatched: 5. CDR3 sequence: CASSPPSQGGTEAFF. The CDR3, as DNA: TGTGCCAGCTCACCACCATCCCAGGGGGGCACTGAAGCTTTCTTT.

The J gene is TRBJ2-7, the V gene TRBV18; possibly TRBD1 for D (5 bases). Trimming took off 0 bases at V and 6 bases at J, with 9 bases between the two ends. Germline V gene data show CDR1 as KGHSH and CDR2 as LQKENI. The CDR3 is 13 residues long. This chain's CDR3 is CASSPPVGAEQYF. The CDR3 region has the DNA TGTGCCAGCTCACCACCTGTAGGGGCCGAGCAGTACTTC.

The chain carries TRBV6-6 and TRBJ2-5; tentatively, D is TRBD1 (6 bases). CDR3 length equals 12 residues. Per germline, CDR1 MNHNY and CDR2 SVGAGI (reference sequence). With 10 bases removed from V and 4 bases from J, the gap between germline ends came to 13 bases. DNA of the CDR3: TGTGCCACTCTAGGGGGACGAGAGACCCAGTACTTC. It specifies CATLGGRETQYF.

The chain joins TRBV6-6 to TRBJ1-2; a possible D gene is TRBD1 (5 bases). Per the germline V gene, CDR1 is MNHNY and CDR2 is SVGAGI (reference sequence). The length of the CDR3 is 13 residues. V was clipped by 2 bases and J by 5 bases, with 9 bases between them. The CDR3 region is CASSYGAGYGYTF. Here the CDR3 DNA reads TGTGCCAGCAGTTACGGGGCAGGGTATGGCTACACCTTC.

This chain links TRBV30 with TRBJ2-6, with a tentative D call TRBD1 (5 bases). From germline, CDR1 is GTSNPN and CDR2 SVGIG (reference sequence). Trimming left V 4 bases short and J 4 bases short, with 11 bases between. This CDR3 region has 14 residues. CDR3 bases: TGTGCCTGGACGCAAGGGGTAGGGGCCAACGTCCTGACTTTC. It is translated as CAWTQGVGANVLTF.

This chain joins TRBV28 and TRBJ1-1; no reliable D call. There are 16 residues in the CDR3. Trimming shortened V by 6 bases and J by 3 bases, and 20 bases separated the two germline ends. The germline V gene encodes CDR1 MDHEN and CDR2 SYDVKM. The CDR3 DNA sequence: TGTGCCAGCAGCCCGACCGGGAGGGTGGGGTACACTGAAGCTTTCTTT. It encodes CASSPTGRVGYTEAFF.

The chain is built from TRBV27 and TRBJ2-2; TRBD2 aligns across 14 bases. The CDR3 totals 22 residues. Germline-derived CDR1 and CDR2 are MNHEY and SMNVEV (reference sequence). Trimming took 6 bases from V and 4 from J; bases not matched to a gene: 22. The CDR3 DNA reads TGTGCCAGCAGCCCCCTGGATACTCCTCGGACTAGCGGGGGGCCCCGCACCGGGGAGCTGTTTTTT. This encodes CASSPLDTPRTSGGPRTGELFF.

As regards this clone: It is unclear where the CDR3 begins or ends on the DNA, so no DNA is shown, and the CDR3 is as TCRdb lists it. V gene TRBV7-9 combines with J gene TRBJ1-2. Termini included, the CDR3 measures 12 amino acids. Looked up from germline, CDR1 is SEHNR and CDR2 is FQNEAQ (reference sequence). The CDR3 spells CASSTSGYGYTF.

The chain is built from TRBV6-1 and TRBJ1-6; TRBD1 matches at 7 bases. The J segment lost 6 bases and the V segment lost 0 bases, leaving 8 bases of the junction unmatched. The CDR3 runs to 17 residues. CDR1 is MNHNS and CDR2 is SASEGT in the germline V gene. CDR3 amino acids: CASSEAFVQGVNSPLHF. The CDR3 coding sequence is TGTGCCAGCAGTGAAGCGTTTGTTCAGGGGGTTAATTCACCCCTCCACTTT.

V usage is TRBV29-1 and J usage is TRBJ1-1, with a possible D match to TRBD1 (6 bases). Trimming took off 8 bases at V and 1 base at J, with 17 bases between the two ends. CDR1 is SQVTM and CDR2 is ANQGSEA in the germline V gene. The CDR3 runs to 14 residues. The CDR3 loop is CSTNRVNGNTEAFF. The CDR3 region has the DNA TGCAGCACAAACAGGGTTAACGGGAACACTGAAGCTTTCTTT.

The rearrangement joins TRBV19 to TRBJ1-3, with D possibly being TRBD1 (6 bases). CDR3 length: 17 residues. Germline CDR1 is LNHDA and CDR2 is SQIVND (reference sequence). V dropped 0 bases and J dropped 0 bases, with 12 bases sitting between them. The CDR3 protein is CASSIEGGTNSGNTIYF. Here the CDR3 DNA reads TGTGCCAGTAGTATAGAAGGGGGGACTAACTCTGGAAACACCATATATTTT.

Notes on this clone: The sample carries other DNA sequences with the same CDR3. The chain links TRBV5-6 to TRBJ2-1; 8 positions agree with TRBD1. The germline CDR1 and CDR2 sequences are SGHDT and YYEEEE. The CDR3 loop spans 14 amino acids. J was trimmed by 4 bases and V by 2 bases; bases with no gene match: 2. Here the CDR3 DNA reads TGTGCCAGCAGCTTAGGGACAGGATACAATGAGCAGTTCTTC. Translation: CASSLGTGYNEQFF.

J is TRBJ2-7 and V is TRBV6-1; no clear D. The CDR3 sequence is 13 residues long. The V gene lost 5 bases and the J gene lost 3 bases, with 11 bases spanning the gap. CDR1 is MNHNS, CDR2 SASEGT, per germline. The CDR3 spells CASSRDILYEQYF. CDR3 in DNA: TGTGCCAGCAGTCGAGACATCCTCTACGAGCAGTACTTC.

The chain joins TRBV6-5 to TRBJ1-6; 8 nucleotides line up with TRBD1. The CDR3 length is 14 residues. The trim removed 2 bases at V and 11 bases at J, leaving 5 bases unmatched. Per the germline V gene, CDR1 is MNHEY and CDR2 is SVGAGI. The CDR3 DNA reads as TGTGCCAGCAGTTACGGGACAGGTTCTCCACCCCTCCACTTT. Protein product: CASSYGTGSPPLHF.

The chain couples TRBV6-1 to TRBJ2-3, with 10 bases matching TRBD1. The trim removed 4 bases at V and 3 bases at J, leaving 4 bases unmatched. CDR1 MNHNS and CDR2 SASEGT come from the germline V gene. The CDR3 runs to 15 residues. The CDR3 sequence: CASSARTGGTDTQYF. The CDR3 nucleotides are TGTGCCAGCAGTGCAAGGACAGGGGGGACAGATACGCAGTATTTT.

The chain is built from TRBV18 and TRBJ2-3, with TRBD2 as a possible D gene (5 bases). Germline V lookup: CDR1 KGHSH, CDR2 LQKENI. V was cut by 3 bases and J by 0 bases, with 10 bases left in between. This CDR3 region has 15 residues. CDR3 sequence (DNA): TGTGCCAGCTCACCGTTAAGCGGCAGCACAGATACGCAGTATTTT. As protein: CASSPLSGSTDTQYF. Filled out from reference TRBV18 and TRBJ2-3, the complete variable domain reads NAGVMQNPRHLVRRRGQEARLRCSPMKGHSHVYWYRQLPEEGLKFMVYLQKENIIDESGMPKERFSAEFPKEGPSILRIQQVVRGDSAAYFCASSPLSGSTDTQYFGPGTRLTVL.

The chain is built from TRBV11-2 and TRBJ1-2, with D unclear. Trimming stripped 5 bases from V and 2 bases from J, with 9 bases between. Germline lookup yields CDR1 SGHAT and CDR2 FQNNGV. The CDR3 loop spans 13 amino acids. CDR3 protein: CASSEQENYGYTF. Here the CDR3 DNA reads TGTGCCAGCAGCGAGCAAGAAAACTATGGCTACACCTTC.

The rearrangement uses TRBV27 and TRBJ1-3; D call uncertain. The germline V gene encodes CDR1 MNHEY and CDR2 SMNVEV (reference sequence). The CDR3 is made up of 14 amino acids. V was cut by 8 bases and J by 0 bases, with 11 bases left in between. The CDR3 bases are TGTGCCAGCTCCGAAGAGCGCTCTGGAAACACCATATATTTT. Encoded protein: CASSEERSGNTIYF.

V usage is TRBV9 and J usage is TRBJ2-3; D is undetermined. This CDR3 is 12 amino acids long. V was shortened by 1 base and J by 6 bases, with 6 bases between the two germline ends. Germline CDR1 SGDLS, CDR2 YYNGEE. The CDR3 sequence is CASSVLPDTQYF. The CDR3 region has the DNA TGTGCCAGCAGCGTACTCCCTGATACGCAGTATTTT.

This clone has more than one count but fewer than ten. The CDR3 nucleotides are TGTGCCGCCTACGGGACAAACTATGGCTACACCTTC. Amino acids: CAAYGTNYGYTF. The chain uses TRBV10-3 and TRBJ1-2; a weak D match, TRBD1 (6 bases). V lost 11 bases, J lost 2 bases, and 12 bases lay in between. The CDR3 length is 12 residues. The germline gives CDR1 ENHRY, CDR2 SYGVKD.

A word on this clone: The sample holds other DNA sequences that translate to the same CDR3. The CDR3 region has the DNA TGTGCCACCAGCAGAGATCGACAGGGTAACTATGGCTACACCTTC. As protein: CATSRDRQGNYGYTF. The rearrangement joins TRBV15 to TRBJ1-2; TRBD1 matches at 7 bases. V lost 0 bases, J lost 1 base, and 2 bases stayed unmatched. The CDR3 consists of 15 residues. Germline assignment: CDR1 LNHNV and CDR2 YYDKDF (reference sequence).

The rearrangement joins TRBV6-5 to TRBJ2-1; 12 bases are a match to TRBD1. CDR3 length: 14 residues. With V trimmed by 6 bases and J by 8 bases, 5 bases remained unmatched. Germline V gene lookup returns CDR1 MNHEY and CDR2 SVGAGI. CDR3 nucleotide sequence: TGTGCCAGCAGGTCGGGACAGGGGGCAGATGAGCAGTTCTTC. This encodes CASRSGQGADEQFF.

V is TRBV18 and J is TRBJ1-4; D might be TRBD1 (5 bases). Between the trimmed V and J ends, which lost 3 bases and 8 bases, there was a span of 22 bases. This CDR3 has 17 amino acids. From germline, CDR1 is KGHSH and CDR2 LQKENI. Here the CDR3 reads CASSPQQVLQGYEKLFF. In DNA form, the CDR3 reads TGTGCCAGCTCACCGCAACAGGTCTTGCAGGGTTACGAAAAACTGTTTTTT.

The chain recombines TRBV18 with TRBJ1-3; possibly TRBD1 for D (5 bases). Trimming left V 4 bases short and J 1 base short, with 11 bases between. This CDR3 spans 15 amino acids. Germline V gene data show CDR1 as KGHSH and CDR2 as LQKENI. This CDR3 is CASSLTQGSGNTIYF. The CDR3 region has the DNA TGTGCCAGCTCACTCACTCAGGGTTCTGGAAACACCATATATTTT.

This chain uses TRBV2 with TRBJ1-2; TRBD1 is a possible D gene (6 bases). This CDR3 has 15 amino acids. V was clipped by 6 bases and J by 4 bases, with 18 bases between them. From germline, CDR1 is SNHLY and CDR2 FYNNEI. For the CDR3, the DNA is TGTGCCAGCAGACCCACTACAGGGCCGCCCTATGGCTACACCTTC. This codes for CASRPTTGPPYGYTF.

The J gene is TRBJ2-1, the V gene TRBV25-1; 9 bases are shared with TRBD1. The V gene end was trimmed by 4 bases and the J gene end by 9 bases; junction bases not matched to a gene: 7. Looked up from germline, CDR1 is MGHDK and CDR2 is SYGVNS. CDR3 length equals 14 residues. CDR3 bases: TGTGCCAGCAGTGCTGGACAGGGGTCAGGTGAGCAGTTCTTC. It yields the protein CASSAGQGSGEQFF.

The chain links TRBV2 to TRBJ2-3; 9 bases line up with TRBD2. The CDR3 extends over 16 amino acids. V lost 5 bases and J lost 9; bases outside the gene matches: 15. CDR1 is SNHLY and CDR2 is FYNNEI in the germline V gene. The CDR3 DNA is TGTGCCAGCAGTACTAGCGGGCGGGGGGGCCTAGGAACGCAGTATTTT. This encodes CASSTSGRGGLGTQYF.

The chain is built from TRBV27 and TRBJ2-7, with 8 bases matching TRBD1. Trimming took 6 bases from V and 0 from J; bases not matched to a gene: 13. Germline CDR1 MNHEY, CDR2 SMNVEV (reference sequence). The CDR3 sequence is 17 residues long. In nucleotides, the CDR3 is TGTGCCAGCAGCGCCCAATTTCCAGGGACAGGCTCCTACGAGCAGTACTTC. Translated: CASSAQFPGTGSYEQYF.